A selection of T cell receptor beta chains follows, all from one sample in a study of blood T cell repertoires in COVID-19. Profiling relied on immunoSEQ multiplex PCR, and the TCRdb table lists in-frame clones only, not all of them. Of more than 300,000 clones listed, roughly 90% are singletons. Material: peripheral blood. These receptors came from a young man who had recovered from COVID-19. CDR3s include the opening cysteine and the closing phenylalanine or tryptophan. A D gene is named only where the DNA matches it firmly. The size of a clone is reported for some rows only, either as once, few or many, or as a class for expanded clones.

j_call: TRBJ1-1; clone_size: .; d_call: .; v_call: TRBV5-1; cdr3_nt: TGCGCCAGCAGCCGGCCGCAGGGGACTGAAGCTTTCTTT; cdr3_aa: CASSRPQGTEAFF
j_call: TRBJ1-1; clone_size: .; d_call: TRBD1; v_call: TRBV6-2/TRBV6-3; cdr3_nt: TGTGCCAGCAGTTATCGGACAGGTGGGAGTAATTCTGAAGCTTTCTTT; cdr3_aa: CASSYRTGGSNSEAFF
j_call: TRBJ1-1; clone_size: .; d_call: TRBD1; v_call: TRBV5-1; cdr3_nt: TGCGCCAGCAGCCTTGGACAGGGGGCGGAGAGCACTGAAGCTTTCTTT; cdr3_aa: CASSLGQGAESTEAFF
j_call: TRBJ1-4; clone_size: .; d_call: .; v_call: TRBV9; cdr3_nt: TGTGCCAGCAGCGTCGGGGGTGGTGAAAAACTGTTTTTT; cdr3_aa: CASSVGGGEKLFF
j_call: TRBJ2-1; clone_size: .; d_call: TRBD1; v_call: TRBV9; cdr3_nt: TGTGCCAGCAGCGAGGGGGCCCCCCTTTACAATGAGCAGTTCTTC; cdr3_aa: CASSEGAPLYNEQFF
j_call: TRBJ1-1; clone_size: .; d_call: TRBD1; v_call: TRBV5-4; cdr3_nt: TGTGCCAGCAGCTTGGGGGACAGGGAAAAGACTGAAGCTTTCTTT; cdr3_aa: CASSLGDREKTEAFF
j_call: TRBJ2-3; clone_size: .; d_call: TRBD2; v_call: TRBV27; cdr3_nt: TGTGCCAGCAGTTTAGACGGACTAGTGGCAGATACGCAGTATTTT; cdr3_aa: CASSLDGLVADTQYF
j_call: TRBJ1-2; clone_size: .; d_call: TRBD1; v_call: TRBV12-3/TRBV12-4; cdr3_nt: TGTGCCAGCAGCTCGGACAGGGGAGGCGGCTACACCTTC; cdr3_aa: CASSSDRGGGYTF
j_call: TRBJ1-5; clone_size: few; d_call: .; v_call: TRBV27; cdr3_nt: TGTGCCAGCAGCCTGGCGGGCCCAAGCAATCAGCCCCAGCATTTT; cdr3_aa: CASSLAGPSNQPQHF
j_call: TRBJ1-2; clone_size: .; d_call: .; v_call: TRBV7-2; cdr3_nt: TGTGCCAGCAGCTTAGGGTCCTGGGGGGATGGCTACACCTTC; cdr3_aa: CASSLGSWGDGYTF
j_call: TRBJ1-1; clone_size: .; d_call: .; v_call: TRBV27; cdr3_nt: TGTGCCAGCAGTGGCTTGGGACAGAACACTGAAGCTTTCTTT; cdr3_aa: CASSGLGQNTEAFF
j_call: TRBJ2-4; clone_size: .; d_call: TRBD1; v_call: TRBV5-4; cdr3_nt: TGTGCCAGCAGCTTTAGGTCTCTCCAGACAGGGGGGAGAAACATTCAGTACTTC; cdr3_aa: CASSFRSLQTGGRNIQYF
j_call: TRBJ2-1; clone_size: .; d_call: TRBD2; v_call: TRBV5-4; cdr3_nt: TGTGCCAGCAGCCCCTCTAGCGGGGGAAACAATGAGCAGTTCTTC; cdr3_aa: CASSPSSGGNNEQFF
j_call: TRBJ1-2; clone_size: .; d_call: .; v_call: TRBV10-2; cdr3_nt: TGCGCCAGCACAGGACAGAATCTTAACTTCGGCTACACCTTC; cdr3_aa: CASTGQNLNFGYTF
j_call: TRBJ1-6; clone_size: .; d_call: .; v_call: TRBV27; cdr3_nt: TGTGCCAGCAGCTCCCCCCACAGTCAATTGGATTCACCCCTCCACTTT; cdr3_aa: CASSSPHSQLDSPLHF
j_call: TRBJ1-1; clone_size: few; d_call: .; v_call: TRBV18; cdr3_nt: TGTGCCAGCTCACCAGGGGAGACTGAAGCTTTCTTT; cdr3_aa: CASSPGETEAFF
j_call: TRBJ2-5; clone_size: .; d_call: TRBD1; v_call: TRBV27; cdr3_nt: TGTGCCAGCAGCCCCGGGACAGGGATGCGAGTGTCCCAGTACTTC; cdr3_aa: CASSPGTGMRVSQYF
j_call: TRBJ1-2; clone_size: .; d_call: .; v_call: TRBV12-3/TRBV12-4; cdr3_nt: TGTGCCAGCAGTTTTGCGGGGCTTGGCTACACCTTC; cdr3_aa: CASSFAGLGYTF
j_call: TRBJ1-3; clone_size: .; d_call: TRBD1; v_call: TRBV18; cdr3_nt: TGTGCCAGCTCACCTCCAGGGGGTGGTGAAAACACCATATATTTT; cdr3_aa: CASSPPGGGENTIYF
j_call: TRBJ2-5; clone_size: once; d_call: .; v_call: TRBV6-6; cdr3_nt: TGTGCCAGCAGTTTCGCAGGGGTTCAAGAGACCCAGTACTTC; cdr3_aa: CASSFAGVQETQYF
j_call: TRBJ1-2; clone_size: few; d_call: TRBD1; v_call: TRBV27; cdr3_nt: TGTGCCAGCAGTTCATCGAACAGGGGCGGCTATGGCTACACCTTC; cdr3_aa: CASSSSNRGGYGYTF
j_call: TRBJ1-1; clone_size: .; d_call: .; v_call: TRBV29-1; cdr3_nt: TGCAGCGTTATCGGACAGTCAAGGGGAGAAGCTTTCTTT; cdr3_aa: CSVIGQSRGEAFF
j_call: TRBJ2-2; clone_size: .; d_call: TRBD1; v_call: TRBV6-5; cdr3_nt: TGTGCCAGCAGAACAGGGGAGTCTGTCACCGGGGAGCTGTTTTTT; cdr3_aa: CASRTGESVTGELFF
j_call: TRBJ1-1; clone_size: once; d_call: .; v_call: TRBV7-8; cdr3_nt: TGTGCCAGCAGCTTTACAGTCTTGAACACTGAAGCTTTCTTT; cdr3_aa: CASSFTVLNTEAFF
j_call: TRBJ1-1; clone_size: .; d_call: .; v_call: TRBV7-9; cdr3_nt: TGTGCCAGCAGCTTAGAGGGACAGAACACTGAAGCTTTCTTT; cdr3_aa: CASSLEGQNTEAFF
j_call: TRBJ2-1; clone_size: .; d_call: .; v_call: TRBV10-3; cdr3_nt: TGTGCCATCAGCCTTTCAGGAGGAGACAATGAGCAGTTCTTC; cdr3_aa: CAISLSGGDNEQFF
j_call: TRBJ1-4; clone_size: .; d_call: .; v_call: TRBV3-1/TRBV3-2; cdr3_nt: TGTGCCAGCAGCCAAGATACGGGAACTAATGAAAAACTGTTTTTT; cdr3_aa: CASSQDTGTNEKLFF
j_call: TRBJ2-1; clone_size: .; d_call: TRBD2; v_call: TRBV7-2; cdr3_nt: TGTGCCAGCAGCTTAAGTAGCGGGAGGCATAATGAGCAGTTCTTC; cdr3_aa: CASSLSSGRHNEQFF
j_call: TRBJ1-6; clone_size: .; d_call: .; v_call: TRBV27; cdr3_nt: TGTGCCAGCAGTTTTACGGTGAATTCACCCCTCCACTTT; cdr3_aa: CASSFTVNSPLHF
j_call: TRBJ1-6; clone_size: .; d_call: .; v_call: TRBV11-2; cdr3_nt: TGTGCCAGCAGCTTATACAGGGTGGATTCACCCCTCCACTTT; cdr3_aa: CASSLYRVDSPLHF
j_call: TRBJ1-1; clone_size: .; d_call: .; v_call: TRBV21-1; cdr3_nt: TGTGCCAGCAGCAAAGTCGGCAGGGTAAACACTGAAGCTTTCTTT; cdr3_aa: CASSKVGRVNTEAFF
j_call: TRBJ2-7; clone_size: once; d_call: TRBD1; v_call: TRBV2; cdr3_nt: TGTGCCAGCAGTGGAGGGACAGCCATCGGGGAGCAGTACTTC; cdr3_aa: CASSGGTAIGEQYF
j_call: TRBJ2-7; clone_size: .; d_call: TRBD1; v_call: TRBV5-1; cdr3_nt: TGCGCCAGCAGCCGGGACAGCCCTGAGGGCTACGAGCAGTACTTC; cdr3_aa: CASSRDSPEGYEQYF
j_call: TRBJ1-6; clone_size: few; d_call: .; v_call: TRBV4-1; cdr3_nt: TGCGCCAGCAGCCAAGAAGAGTATTCACCCCTCCACTTT; cdr3_aa: CASSQEEYSPLHF
j_call: TRBJ2-1; clone_size: many; d_call: TRBD2; v_call: TRBV19; cdr3_nt: TGTGCCAGTAGTATTCAAGAGACTAGCGATGAGCAGTTCTTC; cdr3_aa: CASSIQETSDEQFF
j_call: TRBJ2-3; clone_size: .; d_call: .; v_call: TRBV5-1; cdr3_nt: TGCGCCAGCAGCTTGCTCGATACGCAGTATTTT; cdr3_aa: CASSLLDTQYF
j_call: TRBJ2-1; clone_size: .; d_call: .; v_call: TRBV5-6; cdr3_nt: TGTGCCAGCAGCTTGGGAGGTAATGACAATGAGCAGTTCTTC; cdr3_aa: CASSLGGNDNEQFF
j_call: TRBJ1-4; clone_size: .; d_call: TRBD1; v_call: TRBV5-4; cdr3_nt: TGTGCCAGCAGCTTGGGACAGGGTGACGGTGAAAAACTGTTTTTT; cdr3_aa: CASSLGQGDGEKLFF
j_call: TRBJ2-1; clone_size: .; d_call: .; v_call: TRBV30; cdr3_nt: TGTGCCTGGAGTGCCGACGCCACCTACGGGGGATCCTACAATGAGCAGTTCTTC; cdr3_aa: CAWSADATYGGSYNEQFF
j_call: TRBJ2-3; clone_size: .; d_call: TRBD2; v_call: TRBV7-8; cdr3_nt: TGTGCCAGCAGCTTAAGTGCGGCGGGAGGGACAGATACGCAGTATTTT; cdr3_aa: CASSLSAAGGTDTQYF
j_call: TRBJ2-5; clone_size: few; d_call: TRBD1; v_call: TRBV9; cdr3_nt: TGTGCCAGCAGCGTAGACCCCGGGACAGAAGAGACCCAGTACTTC; cdr3_aa: CASSVDPGTEETQYF
j_call: TRBJ1-2; clone_size: .; d_call: TRBD1; v_call: TRBV2; cdr3_nt: TGTGCCAGCAGACAGGGGTCCGGCTACACCTTC; cdr3_aa: CASRQGSGYTF
j_call: TRBJ2-1; clone_size: .; d_call: .; v_call: TRBV12-3/TRBV12-4; cdr3_nt: TGTGCCAGCAGTTTAGGAGGTAATGAGCAGTTCTTC; cdr3_aa: CASSLGGNEQFF
j_call: TRBJ2-6; clone_size: .; d_call: .; v_call: TRBV11-2; cdr3_nt: TGTGCCAGCAGCCTTATGAGCTCTGGGGCCAACGTCCTGACTTTC; cdr3_aa: CASSLMSSGANVLTF
j_call: TRBJ2-3; clone_size: .; d_call: TRBD2; v_call: TRBV11-2; cdr3_nt: TGTGCCAGCAGTCGGGGGGGGAAACTCACAGATACGCAGTATTTT; cdr3_aa: CASSRGGKLTDTQYF
j_call: TRBJ2-3; clone_size: once; d_call: .; v_call: TRBV7-3; cdr3_nt: TGTGCCAGCAGCTTCGCGGGGAGCACAGATACGCAGTATTTT; cdr3_aa: CASSFAGSTDTQYF
j_call: TRBJ1-6; clone_size: .; d_call: .; v_call: TRBV2; cdr3_nt: TGTGCCAGCACGGAGACCTATAATTCACCCCTCCACTTT; cdr3_aa: CASTETYNSPLHF
j_call: TRBJ1-1; clone_size: .; d_call: .; v_call: TRBV7-3; cdr3_nt: TGTGCCAGCAGCTTTGGGGGGTCCACTGAAGCTTTCTTT; cdr3_aa: CASSFGGSTEAFF
j_call: TRBJ2-3; clone_size: .; d_call: TRBD2; v_call: TRBV10-1; cdr3_nt: TGCGCCAGCAGTGATACCTCCTTTGGTGTAGCGGGGTTCACAGATACGCAGTATTTT; cdr3_aa: CASSDTSFGVAGFTDTQYF
j_call: TRBJ1-5; clone_size: .; d_call: .; v_call: TRBV27; cdr3_nt: TGTGCCAGCAGTCCCAGGGACAACAATCAGCCCCAGCATTTT; cdr3_aa: CASSPRDNNQPQHF
j_call: TRBJ2-2; clone_size: .; d_call: .; v_call: TRBV11-2; cdr3_nt: TGTGCCAGCAGCTTAGCGGGAGCGATGAACACCGGGGAGCTGTTTTTT; cdr3_aa: CASSLAGAMNTGELFF